This is a list of T cell receptor beta chains from one sample in a study of cytomegalovirus exposure and HLA in healthy donors. Sequencing was performed with immunoSEQ multiplex PCR; in TCRdb, only in-frame clones are kept and a portion is missing. The data contain around 300,000 clones, 80% to 90% of them singletons. Sequences were obtained from PBMCs. Receptor source: a young woman in good health and CMV-seronegative. Both conserved end residues are part of each CDR3. Each record gives: clone size, J gene, D gene, V gene, CDR3 protein, CDR3 DNA. D genes are given only for firm matches. Clone sizes are given selectively: once, few, many, or a class where the clone is expanded.

clone size: .
J gene: TRBJ2-1
D gene: .
V gene: TRBV2
CDR3 protein: CASSGGAGEQFF
CDR3 DNA: TGTGCCAGCAGTGGGGGAGCCGGTGAGCAGTTCTTC

clone size: .
J gene: TRBJ1-2
D gene: TRBD1
V gene: TRBV19
CDR3 protein: CASSQGTGENYGYTF
CDR3 DNA: TGTGCCAGTAGCCAAGGGACAGGGGAAAACTATGGCTACACCTTC

clone size: .
J gene: TRBJ1-2
D gene: .
V gene: TRBV5-8
CDR3 protein: CATRRTTNYGYTF
CDR3 DNA: TGTGCCACCAGACGGACTACTAACTATGGCTACACCTTC

clone size: .
J gene: TRBJ1-1
D gene: .
V gene: TRBV7-8
CDR3 protein: CASSLAPGERAEAFF
CDR3 DNA: TGTGCCAGCAGCTTAGCGCCGGGGGAACGAGCTGAAGCTTTCTTT

clone size: .
J gene: TRBJ2-1
D gene: .
V gene: TRBV5-4
CDR3 protein: CASSLQGSSYNEQFF
CDR3 DNA: TGTGCCAGCAGCTTGCAGGGGAGCTCCTACAATGAGCAGTTCTTC

clone size: .
J gene: TRBJ2-3
D gene: TRBD2
V gene: TRBV10-1
CDR3 protein: CASRDSGGAGDTQYF
CDR3 DNA: TGCGCCAGCAGAGATAGCGGGGGGGCAGGAGATACGCAGTATTTT

clone size: few
J gene: TRBJ2-5
D gene: TRBD2
V gene: TRBV5-6
CDR3 protein: CASSSGPAGGPWETQYF
CDR3 DNA: TGTGCCAGCAGCTCCGGGCCAGCGGGAGGGCCTTGGGAGACCCAGTACTTC

clone size: .
J gene: TRBJ2-5
D gene: TRBD2
V gene: TRBV2
CDR3 protein: CASSWTSGSGFQETQYF
CDR3 DNA: TGTGCCAGCAGTTGGACTAGCGGGAGCGGATTCCAAGAGACCCAGTACTTC

clone size: once
J gene: TRBJ2-7
D gene: .
V gene: TRBV7-9
CDR3 protein: CASSLDSTGYEQYF
CDR3 DNA: TGTGCCAGCAGCTTGGACAGCACCGGATACGAGCAGTACTTC

clone size: .
J gene: TRBJ1-1
D gene: .
V gene: TRBV2
CDR3 protein: CASSGDKNTEAFF
CDR3 DNA: TGTGCCAGCAGTGGCGACAAGAACACTGAAGCTTTCTTT

clone size: few
J gene: TRBJ1-5
D gene: .
V gene: TRBV19
CDR3 protein: CASRRFGNQPQHF
CDR3 DNA: TGTGCCAGTAGGAGGTTTGGCAATCAGCCCCAGCATTTT

clone size: .
J gene: TRBJ2-2
D gene: .
V gene: TRBV30
CDR3 protein: CAWSAWGERDTGELFF
CDR3 DNA: TGTGCCTGGAGTGCTTGGGGAGAGAGGGACACCGGGGAGCTGTTTTTT

clone size: .
J gene: TRBJ1-1
D gene: .
V gene: TRBV6-5
CDR3 protein: CASSRTGGEAFF
CDR3 DNA: TGTGCCAGCAGCAGAACGGGGGGTGAAGCTTTCTTT

clone size: once
J gene: TRBJ2-3
D gene: TRBD2
V gene: TRBV29-1
CDR3 protein: CSSREETDTQYF
CDR3 DNA: TGCAGCTCCCGGGAGGAAACAGATACGCAGTATTTT

clone size: few
J gene: TRBJ2-7
D gene: TRBD1
V gene: TRBV10-2
CDR3 protein: CASRGQGEYEQYF
CDR3 DNA: TGCGCCAGCAGGGGACAGGGGGAATACGAGCAGTACTTC

clone size: .
J gene: TRBJ1-4
D gene: TRBD1
V gene: TRBV7-9
CDR3 protein: CASSPKTGSTEKLFF
CDR3 DNA: TGTGCCAGCAGCCCGAAGACAGGGTCGACTGAAAAACTGTTTTTT

clone size: .
J gene: TRBJ1-2
D gene: .
V gene: TRBV9
CDR3 protein: CASSVASGGANYGYTF
CDR3 DNA: TGTGCCAGCAGCGTAGCCTCGGGGGGGGCTAACTATGGCTACACCTTC